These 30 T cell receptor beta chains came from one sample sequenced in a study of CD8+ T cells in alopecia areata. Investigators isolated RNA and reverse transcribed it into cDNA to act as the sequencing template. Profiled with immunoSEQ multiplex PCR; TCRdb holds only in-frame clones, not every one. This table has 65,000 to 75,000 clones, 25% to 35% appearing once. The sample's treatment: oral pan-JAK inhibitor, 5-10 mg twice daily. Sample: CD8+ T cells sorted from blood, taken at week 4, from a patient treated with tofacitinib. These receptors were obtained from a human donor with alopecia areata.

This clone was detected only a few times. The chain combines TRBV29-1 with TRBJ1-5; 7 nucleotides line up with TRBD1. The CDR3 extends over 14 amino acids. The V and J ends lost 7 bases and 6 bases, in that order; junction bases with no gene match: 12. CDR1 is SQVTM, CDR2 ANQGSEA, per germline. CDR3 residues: CSASTGYSGQPQHF. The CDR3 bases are TGCAGCGCCTCGACAGGGTATAGTGGTCAGCCCCAGCATTTT. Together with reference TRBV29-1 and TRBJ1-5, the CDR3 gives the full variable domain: SAVISQKPSRDICQRGTSLTIQCQVDSQVTMMFWYRQQPGQSLTLIATANQGSEATYESGFVIDKFPISRPNLTFSTLTVSNMSPEDSSIYLCSASTGYSGQPQHFGDGTRLSIL.

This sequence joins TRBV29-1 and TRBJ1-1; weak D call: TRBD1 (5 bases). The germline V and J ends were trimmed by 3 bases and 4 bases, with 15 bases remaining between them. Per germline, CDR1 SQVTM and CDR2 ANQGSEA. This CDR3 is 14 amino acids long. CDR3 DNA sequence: TGCAGCGTTGATCCGCTCCGGCAGGGCACTGAAGCTTTCTTT. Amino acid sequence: CSVDPLRQGTEAFF.

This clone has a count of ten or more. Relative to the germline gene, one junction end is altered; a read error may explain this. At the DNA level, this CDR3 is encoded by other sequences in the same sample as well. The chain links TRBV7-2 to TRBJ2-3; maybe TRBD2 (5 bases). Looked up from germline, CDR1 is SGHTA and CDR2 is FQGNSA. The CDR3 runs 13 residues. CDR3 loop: CASSQDSSGTQYF. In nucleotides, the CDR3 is TGCGCCAGCAGCCAAGATAGTTCGGGAACGCAGTATTTT.

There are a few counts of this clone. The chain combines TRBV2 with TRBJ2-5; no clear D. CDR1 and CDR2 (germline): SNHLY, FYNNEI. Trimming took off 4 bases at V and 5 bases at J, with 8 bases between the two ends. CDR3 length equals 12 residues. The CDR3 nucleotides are TGTGCCAGCAGTGGAGGTTGGGAGACCCAGTACTTC. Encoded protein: CASSGGWETQYF.

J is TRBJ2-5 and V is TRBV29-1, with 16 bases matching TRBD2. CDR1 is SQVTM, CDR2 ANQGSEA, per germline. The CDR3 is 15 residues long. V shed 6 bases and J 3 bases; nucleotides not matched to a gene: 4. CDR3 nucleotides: TGCAGCGTGCCCGGGACTAGCGGGAGGGAAGAGACCCAGTACTTC. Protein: CSVPGTSGREETQYF.

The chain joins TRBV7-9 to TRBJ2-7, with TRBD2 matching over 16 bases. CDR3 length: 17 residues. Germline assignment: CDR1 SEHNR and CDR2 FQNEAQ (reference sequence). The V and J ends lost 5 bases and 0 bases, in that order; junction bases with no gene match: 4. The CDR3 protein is CASSAGTSGRDSYEQYF. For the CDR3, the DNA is TGTGCCAGCAGCGCGGGGACTAGCGGGAGGGACTCCTACGAGCAGTACTTC.

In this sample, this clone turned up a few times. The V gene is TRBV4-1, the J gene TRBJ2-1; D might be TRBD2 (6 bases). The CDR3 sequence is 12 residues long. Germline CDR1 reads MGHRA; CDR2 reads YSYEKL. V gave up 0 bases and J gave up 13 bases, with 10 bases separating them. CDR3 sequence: CASSQDRTNQFF. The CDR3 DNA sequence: TGCGCCAGCAGCCAAGATAGGACTAACCAGTTCTTC.

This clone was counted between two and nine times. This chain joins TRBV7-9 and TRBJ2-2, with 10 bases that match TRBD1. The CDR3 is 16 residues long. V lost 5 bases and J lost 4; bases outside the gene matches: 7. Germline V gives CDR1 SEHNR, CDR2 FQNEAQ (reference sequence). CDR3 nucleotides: TGTGCCAGCAGCACACCCCGGACAGGGGGCACCGGGGAGCTGTTTTTT. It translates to CASSTPRTGGTGELFF.

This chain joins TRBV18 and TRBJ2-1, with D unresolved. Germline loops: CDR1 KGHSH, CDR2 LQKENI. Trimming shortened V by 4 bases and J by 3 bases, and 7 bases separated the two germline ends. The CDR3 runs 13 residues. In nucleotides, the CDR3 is TGTGCCAGCTCACACTCTCACTACAATGAGCAGTTCTTC. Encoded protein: CASSHSHYNEQFF.

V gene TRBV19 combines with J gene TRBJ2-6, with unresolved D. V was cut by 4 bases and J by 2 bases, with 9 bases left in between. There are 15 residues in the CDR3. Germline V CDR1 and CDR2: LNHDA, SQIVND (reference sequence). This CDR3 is CASSTRRAGANVLTF. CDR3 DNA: TGTGCCAGTAGTACACGACGGGCTGGGGCCAACGTCCTGACTTTC.

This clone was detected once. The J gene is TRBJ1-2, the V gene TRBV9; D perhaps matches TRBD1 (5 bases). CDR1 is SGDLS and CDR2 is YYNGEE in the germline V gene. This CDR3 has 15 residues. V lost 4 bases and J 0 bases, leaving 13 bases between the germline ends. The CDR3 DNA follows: TGTGCCAGCAGCCCATTTGGGGGTGCTAACTATGGCTACACCTTC. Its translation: CASSPFGGANYGYTF.

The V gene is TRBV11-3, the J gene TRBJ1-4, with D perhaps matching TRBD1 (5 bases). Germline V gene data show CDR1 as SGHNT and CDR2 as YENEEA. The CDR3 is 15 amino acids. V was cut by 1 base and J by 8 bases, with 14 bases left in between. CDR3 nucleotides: TGTGCCAGCAGCTTAGTCGGGACCTTGGGGGAAAAACTGTTTTTT. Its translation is CASSLVGTLGEKLFF.

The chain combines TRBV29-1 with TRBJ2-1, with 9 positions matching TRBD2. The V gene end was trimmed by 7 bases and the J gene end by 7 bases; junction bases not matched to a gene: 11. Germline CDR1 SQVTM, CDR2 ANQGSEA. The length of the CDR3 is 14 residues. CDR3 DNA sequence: TGCAGCGATCTTGGGCGGGAGGGTGCGAATGAGCAGTTCTTC. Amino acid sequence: CSDLGREGANEQFF.

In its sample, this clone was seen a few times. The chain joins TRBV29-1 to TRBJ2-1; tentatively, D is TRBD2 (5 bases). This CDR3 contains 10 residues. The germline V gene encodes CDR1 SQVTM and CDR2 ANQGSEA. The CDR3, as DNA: TGCAGTCTGCCGGGGAATGAGCAGTTCTTC. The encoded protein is CSLPGNEQFF.

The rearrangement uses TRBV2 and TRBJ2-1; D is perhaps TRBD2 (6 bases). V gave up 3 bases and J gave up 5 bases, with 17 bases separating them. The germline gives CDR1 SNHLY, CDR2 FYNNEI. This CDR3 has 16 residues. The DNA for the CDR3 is TGTGCCAGCAGTGATTTGATTAGCGGCAGTGACAATGAGCAGTTCTTC. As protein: CASSDLISGSDNEQFF.

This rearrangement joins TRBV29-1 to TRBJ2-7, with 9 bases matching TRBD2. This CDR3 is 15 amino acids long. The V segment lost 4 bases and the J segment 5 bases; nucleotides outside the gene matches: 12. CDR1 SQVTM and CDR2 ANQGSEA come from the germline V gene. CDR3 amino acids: CSVVGLAGKGDEQYF. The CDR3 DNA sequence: TGCAGCGTTGTCGGGCTAGCGGGAAAGGGGGACGAGCAGTACTTC.

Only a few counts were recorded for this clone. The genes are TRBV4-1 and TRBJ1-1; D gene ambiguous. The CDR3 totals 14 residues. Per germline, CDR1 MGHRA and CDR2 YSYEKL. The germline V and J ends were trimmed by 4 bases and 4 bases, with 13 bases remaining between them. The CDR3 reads CASSPELRGTEAFF. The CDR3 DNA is TGCGCCAGCAGCCCGGAGTTGCGGGGCACTGAAGCTTTCTTT.

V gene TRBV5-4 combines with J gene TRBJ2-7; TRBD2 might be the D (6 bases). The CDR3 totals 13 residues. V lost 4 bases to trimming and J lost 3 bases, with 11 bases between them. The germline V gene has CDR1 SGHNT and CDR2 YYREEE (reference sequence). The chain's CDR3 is CASSTRGLYEQYF. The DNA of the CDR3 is TGTGCCAGCAGCACCCGGGGACTCTACGAGCAGTACTTC.

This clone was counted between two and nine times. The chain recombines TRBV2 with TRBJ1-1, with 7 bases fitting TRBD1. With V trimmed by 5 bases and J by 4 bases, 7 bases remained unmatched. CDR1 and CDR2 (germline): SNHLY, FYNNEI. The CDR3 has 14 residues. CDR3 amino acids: CASSYATGSTEAFF. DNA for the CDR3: TGTGCCAGCAGTTACGCGACAGGGTCCACTGAAGCTTTCTTT.

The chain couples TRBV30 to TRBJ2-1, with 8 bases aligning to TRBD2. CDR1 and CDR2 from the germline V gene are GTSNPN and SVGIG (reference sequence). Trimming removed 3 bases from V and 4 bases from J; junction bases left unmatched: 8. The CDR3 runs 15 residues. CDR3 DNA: TGTGCCTGGAGGGGAGATAGCGGGACGTACAATGAGCAGTTCTTC. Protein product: CAWRGDSGTYNEQFF.

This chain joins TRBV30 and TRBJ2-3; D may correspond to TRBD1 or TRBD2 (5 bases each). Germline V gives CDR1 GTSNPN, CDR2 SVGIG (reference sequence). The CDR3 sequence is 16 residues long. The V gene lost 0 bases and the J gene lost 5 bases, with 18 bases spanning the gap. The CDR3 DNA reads TGTGCCTGGAGTGTACGGGGCACCCGTTGGGGAGATACGCAGTATTTT. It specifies CAWSVRGTRWGDTQYF.

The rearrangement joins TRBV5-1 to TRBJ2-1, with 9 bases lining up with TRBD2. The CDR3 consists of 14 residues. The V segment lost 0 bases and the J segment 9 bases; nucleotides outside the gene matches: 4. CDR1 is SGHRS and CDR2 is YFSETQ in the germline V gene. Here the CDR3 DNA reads TGCGCCAGCAGCTTGGGGAGCGGGAGGCTTGAGCAGTTCTTC. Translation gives CASSLGSGRLEQFF.

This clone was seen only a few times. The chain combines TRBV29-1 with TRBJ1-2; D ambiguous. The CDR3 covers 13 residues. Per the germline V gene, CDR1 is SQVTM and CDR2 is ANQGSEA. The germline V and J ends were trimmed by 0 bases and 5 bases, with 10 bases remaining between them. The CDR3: CSVEDGRRYGYTF. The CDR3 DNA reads TGCAGCGTTGAAGACGGACGGAGATATGGCTACACCTTC. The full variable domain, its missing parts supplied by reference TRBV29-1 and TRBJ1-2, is SAVISQKPSRDICQRGTSLTIQCQVDSQVTMMFWYRQQPGQSLTLIATANQGSEATYESGFVIDKFPISRPNLTFSTLTVSNMSPEDSSIYLCSVEDGRRYGYTFGSGTRLTVV.

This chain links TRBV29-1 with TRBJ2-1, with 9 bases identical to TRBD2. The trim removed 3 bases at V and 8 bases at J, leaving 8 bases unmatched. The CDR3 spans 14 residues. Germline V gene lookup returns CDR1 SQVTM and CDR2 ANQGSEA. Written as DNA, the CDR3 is TGCAGCGTTGAGGGTGCGGGAGGGCCGGATGAGCAGTTCTTC. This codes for CSVEGAGGPDEQFF.

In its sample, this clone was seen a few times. The CDR3 DNA follows: TGTGCCAGCAGTATTAAACAGGGACCCTACGAGCAGTACTTC. Translation gives CASSIKQGPYEQYF. The chain carries TRBV2 and TRBJ2-7; a weak D match, TRBD1 (6 bases). The CDR3 sequence is 14 residues long. Germline CDR1 reads SNHLY; CDR2 reads FYNNEI. V was clipped by 5 bases and J by 2 bases, with 13 bases between them.

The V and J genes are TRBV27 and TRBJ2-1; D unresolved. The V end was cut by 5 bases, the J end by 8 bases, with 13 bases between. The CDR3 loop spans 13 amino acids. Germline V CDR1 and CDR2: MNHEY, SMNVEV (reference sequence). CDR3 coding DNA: TGTGCCAGCAGTCCCCGGGTAGCCGATGAGCAGTTCTTC. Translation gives CASSPRVADEQFF.

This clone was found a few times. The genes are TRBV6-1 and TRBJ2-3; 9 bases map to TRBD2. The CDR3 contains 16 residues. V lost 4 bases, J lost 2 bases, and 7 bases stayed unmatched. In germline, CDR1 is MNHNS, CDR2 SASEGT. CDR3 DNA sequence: TGTGCCAGCAGTGGCGGGAGGGCCCCCCCCACAGATACGCAGTATTTT. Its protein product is CASSGGRAPPTDTQYF.

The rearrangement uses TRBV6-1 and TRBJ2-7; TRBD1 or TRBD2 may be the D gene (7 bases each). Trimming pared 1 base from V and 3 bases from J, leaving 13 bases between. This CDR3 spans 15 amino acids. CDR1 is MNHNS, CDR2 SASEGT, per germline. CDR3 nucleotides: TGTGCCAGCAGTGAAGGGGAGGGGGCTGTCTACGAGCAGTACTTC. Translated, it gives CASSEGEGAVYEQYF.

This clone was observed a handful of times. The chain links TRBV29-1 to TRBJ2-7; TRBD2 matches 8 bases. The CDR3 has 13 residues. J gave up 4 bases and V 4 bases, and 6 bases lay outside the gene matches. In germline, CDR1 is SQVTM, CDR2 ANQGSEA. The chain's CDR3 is CSVVTAGGYEQYF. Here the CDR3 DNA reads TGCAGCGTTGTAACTGCGGGGGGATACGAGCAGTACTTC.

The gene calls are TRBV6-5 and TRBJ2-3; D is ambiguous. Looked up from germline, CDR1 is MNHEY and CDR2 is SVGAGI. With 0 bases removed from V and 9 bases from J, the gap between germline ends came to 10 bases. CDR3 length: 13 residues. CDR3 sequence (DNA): TGTGCCAGCAGTTACTCGATCGAGAGGACGCAGTATTTT. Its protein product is CASSYSIERTQYF.